This T cell receptor beta chain was recorded in a study of control samples from healthy donors and cancer patients. Germline CDR1 and CDR2: SNHLY and FYNNEI. The CDR3 consists of 16 residues. The V end was cut by 3 bases, the J end by 2 bases, with 17 bases between. TCRdb keeps only in-frame clones here, not all; method: immunoSEQ multiplex PCR. Here the sample spans 150,000 to 180,000 clones, over 90% being singletons. The specimen was blood. This chain connects TRBV2 to TRBJ2-7, with unresolved D. The receptor was derived from a man aged 45-60 years in good health. CDR3: CASSEPPGMITYEQYF. CDR3 DNA: TGTGCCAGCAGTGAGCCACCAGGCATGATAACCTACGAGCAGTACTTC.